A selection of T cell receptor beta chains follows, all from one sample in a study of cytotoxic CD8 clonotypes in ibrutinib-treated CLL. Profiling relied on immunoSEQ multiplex PCR, and the TCRdb table lists in-frame clones only, not all of them. This table holds about 250,000 clones, roughly 70% found once. The input for sequencing was PBMCs, taken after 24 months of ibrutinib treatment. The origin of the receptors is a human donor with chronic lymphocytic leukemia. The CDR3 runs from the conserved cysteine through the conserved F or W. The D gene is left open where the match is weak. Clone size is stated in some rows and not others, as once, few, many or a class when expanded.

abundance: -
d_gene: -
v_gene: TRBV4-1
j_gene: TRBJ2-5
len: 16
CDR3aa: CASSQDSGQWKETQYF
CDR3nt: TGCGCCAGCAGCCAAGATTCCGGACAGTGGAAGGAGACCCAGTACTTC

abundance: -
d_gene: -
v_gene: TRBV18
j_gene: TRBJ1-5
len: 12
CDR3aa: CASSPGSQPQHF
CDR3nt: TGTGCCAGCTCACCAGGGTCTCAGCCCCAGCATTTT

abundance: -
d_gene: -
v_gene: TRBV6-5
j_gene: TRBJ1-3
len: 14
CDR3aa: CASQQVVSGNTIYF
CDR3nt: TGTGCCAGCCAACAGGTCGTCTCTGGAAACACCATATATTTT

abundance: -
d_gene: -
v_gene: TRBV7-8
j_gene: TRBJ1-5
len: 13
CDR3aa: CASSGHINQPQHF
CDR3nt: TGTGCCAGCAGCGGACATATCAATCAGCCCCAGCATTTT

abundance: -
d_gene: TRBD1
v_gene: TRBV15
j_gene: TRBJ2-3
len: 16
CDR3aa: CATSSFRDRGSDTQYF
CDR3nt: TGTGCCACCAGCAGTTTCCGAGACAGGGGGTCAGATACGCAGTATTTT

abundance: -
d_gene: -
v_gene: TRBV11-1
j_gene: TRBJ2-6
len: 16
CDR3aa: CASSFTGSSGANVLTF
CDR3nt: TGTGCCAGCAGCTTCACAGGTTCCTCTGGGGCCAACGTCCTGACTTTC

abundance: -
d_gene: -
v_gene: TRBV28
j_gene: TRBJ1-5
len: 13
CDR3aa: CASSGTYNQPQHF
CDR3nt: TGTGCCAGCTCGGGCACCTACAATCAGCCCCAGCATTTT

abundance: -
d_gene: -
v_gene: TRBV27
j_gene: TRBJ2-1
len: 12
CDR3aa: CASGIPGLFRFF
CDR3nt: TGTGCCAGCGGGATTCCGGGACTCTTCAGGTTCTTC

abundance: -
d_gene: -
v_gene: TRBV13
j_gene: TRBJ2-7
len: 15
CDR3aa: CASSLATGRSYEQYF
CDR3nt: TGTGCCAGCAGCTTAGCGACAGGCCGATCCTACGAGCAGTACTTC

abundance: -
d_gene: -
v_gene: TRBV30
j_gene: TRBJ1-4
len: 12
CDR3aa: CAWSATNEKLFF
CDR3nt: TGTGCCTGGTCTGCAACTAATGAAAAACTGTTTTTT

abundance: -
d_gene: -
v_gene: TRBV28
j_gene: TRBJ1-1
len: 13
CDR3aa: CASRGRGETEAFF
CDR3nt: TGTGCCAGCAGGGGTCGGGGGGAGACTGAAGCTTTCTTT

abundance: once
d_gene: -
v_gene: TRBV18
j_gene: TRBJ1-1
len: 15
CDR3aa: CASSPDRPADTEAFF
CDR3nt: TGTGCCAGCTCACCAGACAGGCCCGCAGACACTGAAGCTTTCTTT

abundance: -
d_gene: TRBD1
v_gene: TRBV15
j_gene: TRBJ2-7
len: 15
CDR3aa: CATSRDGTGDYEQYF
CDR3nt: TGTGCCACCAGCAGAGATGGGACAGGTGACTACGAGCAGTACTTC

abundance: -
d_gene: TRBD2
v_gene: TRBV19
j_gene: TRBJ2-1
len: 17
CDR3aa: CASRPSGRHWSYNEQFF
CDR3nt: TGTGCCAGTAGACCTAGCGGGAGGCACTGGTCCTACAATGAGCAGTTCTTC

abundance: -
d_gene: -
v_gene: TRBV9
j_gene: TRBJ2-1
len: 17
CDR3aa: CASSVVGLQTSYNEQFF
CDR3nt: TGTGCCAGCAGCGTAGTGGGACTGCAGACCTCCTACAATGAGCAGTTCTTC

abundance: -
d_gene: TRBD1
v_gene: TRBV5-1
j_gene: TRBJ2-3
len: 13
CDR3aa: CASSGDTGGTQYF
CDR3nt: TGCGCCAGCAGCGGAGATACAGGGGGCACGCAGTATTTT

abundance: -
d_gene: -
v_gene: TRBV28
j_gene: TRBJ1-2
len: 10
CDR3aa: CASSGKGYTF
CDR3nt: TGTGCCAGCAGCGGGAAAGGCTACACCTTC

abundance: -
d_gene: TRBD2
v_gene: TRBV27
j_gene: TRBJ2-7
len: 20
CDR3aa: CASSWGRSAGAGGLVYEQYF
CDR3nt: TGTGCCAGCAGTTGGGGTCGGTCGGCTGGAGCGGGAGGGCTTGTCTACGAGCAGTACTTC

abundance: -
d_gene: TRBD2
v_gene: TRBV4-2
j_gene: TRBJ2-1
len: 15
CDR3aa: CASRTSGSSYNEQFF
CDR3nt: TGTGCCAGCAGGACTAGCGGGAGCTCCTACAATGAGCAGTTCTTC

abundance: -
d_gene: TRBD2
v_gene: TRBV10-1
j_gene: TRBJ2-1
len: 16
CDR3aa: CASSEYSGRPYNEQFF
CDR3nt: TGCGCCAGCAGTGAGTATAGCGGGAGGCCCTACAATGAGCAGTTCTTC

abundance: -
d_gene: -
v_gene: TRBV11-2
j_gene: TRBJ1-4
len: 15
CDR3aa: CASSLRGRIGEKLFF
CDR3nt: TGTGCCAGCAGCTTGCGTGGACGGATAGGGGAAAAACTGTTTTTT

abundance: -
d_gene: -
v_gene: TRBV28
j_gene: TRBJ1-5
len: 15
CDR3aa: CASTTFAQGNQPQHF
CDR3nt: TGTGCCAGCACTACATTCGCGCAGGGGAATCAGCCCCAGCATTTT

abundance: -
d_gene: -
v_gene: TRBV21-1
j_gene: TRBJ2-7
len: 19
CDR3aa: CASSTLDLYLTRSSYEQYF
CDR3nt: TGTGCCAGCAGCACCCTGGACTTGTACCTAACGAGGAGCTCCTACGAGCAGTACTTC

abundance: once
d_gene: TRBD2
v_gene: TRBV6-6
j_gene: TRBJ2-7
len: 15
CDR3aa: CASSQRTSGSYEQYF
CDR3nt: TGTGCCAGCAGTCAGAGGACTAGCGGTTCCTACGAGCAGTACTTC